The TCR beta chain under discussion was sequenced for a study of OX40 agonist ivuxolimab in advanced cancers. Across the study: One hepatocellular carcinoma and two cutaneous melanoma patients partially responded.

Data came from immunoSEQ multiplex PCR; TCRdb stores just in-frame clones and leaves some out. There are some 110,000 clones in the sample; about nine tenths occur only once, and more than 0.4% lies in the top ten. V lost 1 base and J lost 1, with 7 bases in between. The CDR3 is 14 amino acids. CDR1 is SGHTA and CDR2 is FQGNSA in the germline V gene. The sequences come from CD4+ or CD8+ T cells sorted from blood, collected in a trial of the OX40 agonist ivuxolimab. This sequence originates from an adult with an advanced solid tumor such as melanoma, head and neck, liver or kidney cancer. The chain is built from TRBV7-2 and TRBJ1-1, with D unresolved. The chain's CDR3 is CASSLGPRNTEAFF. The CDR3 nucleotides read TGTGCCAGCAGCTTAGGTCCACGGAACACTGAAGCTTTCTTT. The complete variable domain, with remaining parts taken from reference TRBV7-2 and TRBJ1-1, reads GAGVSQSPSNKVTEKGKDVELRCDPISGHTALYWYRQSLGQGLEFLIYFQGNSAPDKSGLPSDRFSAERTGGSVSTLTIQRTQQEDSAVYLCASSLGPRNTEAFFGQGTRLTVV.